The 20 T cell receptor beta chains in this list originate from one sample, sequenced in a study of T cell clonality in common variable immunodeficiency. The repertoire was sequenced with immunoSEQ multiplex PCR; TCRdb's copy has only in-frame clones and lacks some. Listed here are 30,000 to 40,000 clones without any singletons, the top ten holding around a tenth. Sequencing was performed on peripheral blood mononuclear cells. The receptors were gathered from a person aged 18-70 years in good health.

The table lists this clone with many counts. The read ends 3 residues early relative to the CDR3; the germline J gene fills the gap. The chain uses TRBV19 and TRBJ2-5, with 12 nucleotides matching TRBD2. Germline V gives CDR1 LNHDA, CDR2 SQIVND (reference sequence). This CDR3 region has 16 residues. With V trimmed by 5 bases and J by 4 bases, 8 bases remained unmatched. The sequenced part of the CDR3 DNA is TGTGCCAGTAGTTCCCGACTAGCGGGAGTAGGAGAGACC. This sequence encodes CASSSRLAGVGET. The full CDR3 sequence reads CASSSRLAGVGETQYF.

This clone occurred many times. The read stops 3 residues short of the end of the CDR3; the missing end is completed from the germline J gene. This chain uses TRBV5-1 with TRBJ2-2, with 9 bases matching TRBD1. This CDR3 spans 13 amino acids. Germline assignment: CDR1 SGHRS and CDR2 YFSETQ. The part of the CDR3 DNA that was read is TGCGCCAGCAGCTCGGACAGGGGTTCACCG. Encoded protein: CASSSDRGSP. The complete CDR3 reads CASSSDRGSPLFF.

About this clone: Sequencing ends 3 residues short of the CDR3 end; the germline J gene provides the rest. The J gene is TRBJ2-4, the V gene TRBV7-9, with a possible D match to TRBD1 (7 bases). This CDR3 has 14 residues. Germline V gene lookup returns CDR1 SEHNR and CDR2 FQNEAQ (reference sequence). CDR3 DNA, as far as it was read: TGTGCCAGCAGCCCGCCAGGGGGACTCTATGGT. Translating gives CASSPPGGLYG. The whole CDR3 protein reads CASSPPGGLYGQYF. The full variable domain, its missing parts supplied by reference TRBV7-9 and TRBJ2-4, is DTGVSQNPRHKITKRGQNVTFRCDPISEHNRLYWYRQTLGQGPEFLTYFQNEAQLEKSRLLSDRFSAERPKGSFSTLEIQRTEQGDSAMYLCASSPPGGLYGQYFGAGTRLSVL.

Note on this clone: A read error may produce the germline difference seen at one junction end. The observed sequence ends 3 residues before the CDR3 terminus, with the missing tail filled in from the germline J gene. The V call is TRBV18, the J call TRBJ2-7, with D unclear. Germline CDR1 and CDR2: KGHSH and LQKENI. The CDR3 length is 15 residues. The part of the CDR3 DNA that was read is TGTGCCAGTTCACCGACTCAGACTCTCTCCTACGAG. Translating gives CASSPTQTLSYE. The CDR3 in its entirety is CASSPTQTLSYEQYF.

This clone was counted ten times or more. A far larger clone is just one base off, so this is likely a read error. Coverage ceases 3 residues before the CDR3 finishes, and the germline J gene fills in the end. V gene TRBV5-1 combines with J gene TRBJ2-7; TRBD2 matches at 12 bases. The CDR3 is 15 residues long. Germline assignment: CDR1 SGHRS and CDR2 YFSETQ. The CDR3 sequence: CGSSPDLAGGYEQYF. The sequenced CDR3 bases are TGCGGCAGCAGCCCCGACCTAGCGGGAGGGTACGAG.

A note on this clone: The CDR3 is cut off 3 residues early in the read; its end comes from the germline J gene. The rearrangement uses TRBV18 and TRBJ1-2; 9 positions agree with TRBD1. The length of the CDR3 is 14 residues. The germline gives CDR1 KGHSH, CDR2 LQKENI. CDR3 sequence reads: CASSVAQGAGDYTF. The sequenced CDR3 bases are TGTGCCAGCTCAGTTGCACAGGGGGCGGGCGAC.

The table lists this clone with many counts. The read halts 3 residues ahead of the CDR3 end, with the missing end drawn from the germline J gene. This chain connects TRBV20-1 to TRBJ2-2, with TRBD2 matching over 7 bases. The CDR3 contains 12 residues. Per the germline V gene, CDR1 is DFQATT and CDR2 is SNEGSKA (reference sequence). J lost 5 bases, V lost 4 bases, and 1 base had no gene match. This chain's CDR3 is CSATSGTGELFF. CDR3 DNA (partial): TGCAGTGCTACTAGCGGTACCGGGGAG.

This clone was counted many times. The read finishes 3 residues shy of the CDR3 end, and the germline J gene is used to complete it. The J gene is TRBJ2-7, the V gene TRBV18, with a weak D call TRBD1 (5 bases). This CDR3 has 15 residues. V gave up 5 bases and J gave up 0 bases, with 14 bases separating them. Germline-derived CDR1 and CDR2 are KGHSH and LQKENI. The sequenced CDR3 bases are TGTGCCAGCTCAAGGGGAACCACTGCCTCCTACGAG. It is translated as CASSRGTTASYE. The full CDR3 protein reads CASSRGTTASYEQYF.

This clone was recorded at least ten times. The read halts 3 residues ahead of the CDR3 end, with the missing end drawn from the germline J gene. The chain employs TRBV19 and TRBJ1-5; D might be TRBD1 (6 bases). The CDR3 sequence is 16 residues long. Germline loops: CDR1 LNHDA, CDR2 SQIVND (reference sequence). Trimming left V 4 bases short and J 2 bases short, with 15 bases between. The DNA read from the CDR3 is TGTGCCAGTAGTACAGGGGAATCGCTTGGCAATCAGCCC. It encodes CASSTGESLGNQP. The full-length CDR3 reads as CASSTGESLGNQPQHF.

The CDR3: CASSSPPEGDNEQFF. The sequenced CDR3 bases are TGTGCCAGCAGCTCCCCCCCGGAGGGGGACAATGAG. The rearrangement links TRBV11-3 to TRBJ2-1, with D perhaps TRBD1 or TRBD2 (6 bases each). The read stops 3 residues short of the end of the CDR3; the missing end is completed from the germline J gene. The V gene's germline CDR1 is SGHNT and CDR2 YENEEA. The CDR3 loop spans 15 amino acids. V was clipped by 4 bases and J by 5 bases, with 15 bases between them. The whole variable domain, filled in from reference TRBV11-3 and TRBJ2-1, reads EAGVVQSPRYKIIEKKQPVAFWCNPISGHNTLYWYLQNLGQGPELLIRYENEEAVDDSQLPKDRFSAERLKGVDSTLKIQPAELGDSAVYLCASSSPPEGDNEQFFGPGTRLTVL.

This clone was counted only a few times. The observed sequence ends 3 residues before the CDR3 terminus, with the missing tail filled in from the germline J gene. The chain joins TRBV20-1 to TRBJ2-7; 14 nucleotides agree with TRBD2. The length of the CDR3 is 16 residues. Per the germline V gene, CDR1 is DFQATT and CDR2 is SNEGSKA (reference sequence). V dropped 6 bases and J dropped 2; count of bases not matched to a gene: 9. CDR3 bases read: TGCAGTGCGGCGGGACTAGCGGGAGAGTTGCCCTACGAG. Translating it yields CSAAGLAGELPYE. The CDR3, in full, reads CSAAGLAGELPYEQYF.

This clone was found many times. Read data end 3 residues before the CDR3 end; the end is taken from the germline J gene. V and J are TRBV14 and TRBJ2-7; tentative D call: TRBD1 (5 bases). The CDR3 is 14 amino acids. V lost 4 bases and J 3 bases, leaving 13 bases between the germline ends. CDR1 and CDR2 (germline): SGHDN, FVKESK. CDR3 bases read: TGTGCCAGCAGCCGTCTCCAGGGCAGCTACGAG. Amino acids: CASSRLQGSYE. The complete CDR3 reads CASSRLQGSYEQYF.

With respect to this clone: From the germline J gene comes the end of the CDR3, since the read stops 3 residues before it. This CDR3 is also generated by other DNA sequences in the sample. The chain couples TRBV20-1 to TRBJ2-7, with D uncertain. Trimming removed 4 bases at V and 6 bases at J, with 13 bases between. The CDR3 covers 12 residues. The germline CDR1 and CDR2 sequences are DFQATT and SNEGSKA (reference sequence). The chain's CDR3 is CSATQGSSEQYF. CDR3 DNA, as far as it was read: TGCAGTGCTACTCAAGGGTCGTCCGAG.

Ten or more counts support this clone. The DNA ends 3 residues before the CDR3 does, and the rest of the CDR3 is filled in from the germline J gene. The chain uses TRBV5-1 and TRBJ2-6; 9 bases are shared with TRBD1. This CDR3 is 19 amino acids long. With 4 bases clipped from V and 1 base from J, the junction kept 12 bases outside the gene matches. Germline assignment: CDR1 SGHRS and CDR2 YFSETQ. CDR3: CASSGPDRGFRSGANVLTF. Incomplete CDR3 DNA: TGCGCCAGCAGCGGGCCCGACAGGGGGTTCCGTTCTGGGGCCAACGTC.

At least ten counts were recorded for this clone. The CDR3 end lies 3 residues beyond the end of the read and is filled in from the germline J gene. This sequence joins TRBV5-1 and TRBJ2-1; D possibly corresponds to TRBD1 (6 bases). The CDR3 spans 13 residues. In germline, CDR1 is SGHRS, CDR2 YFSETQ. Trimming stripped 2 bases from V and 9 bases from J, with 12 bases between. The CDR3 DNA, read in part, is TGCGCCAGCAGCTTTTGGGGGCTGGGTGAG. Protein product: CASSFWGLGE. The complete CDR3 sequence is CASSFWGLGEQFF.

This clone appeared many times. The sequenced fragment ends 3 residues before the CDR3 boundary, so the rest is inferred from the germline J gene. This chain connects TRBV19 to TRBJ2-2, with 9 bases lining up with TRBD1. This CDR3 is 14 amino acids long. V lost 6 bases and J lost 2; bases outside the gene matches: 1. Looked up from germline, CDR1 is LNHDA and CDR2 is SQIVND (reference sequence). This CDR3 is CASRGQGNTGELFF. The covered CDR3 bases are TGTGCCAGTAGGGGACAGGGTAACACCGGGGAG. The whole variable domain, filled in from reference TRBV19 and TRBJ2-2, reads DGGITQSPKYLFRKEGQNVTLSCEQNLNHDAMYWYRQDPGQGLRLIYYSQIVNDFQKGDIAEGYSVSREKKESFPLTVTSAQKNPTAFYLCASRGQGNTGELFFGEGSRLTVL.

The sample holds many counts of this clone. The read halts 3 residues ahead of the CDR3 end, with the missing end drawn from the germline J gene. This sequence joins TRBV7-3 and TRBJ2-7; maybe TRBD1 (5 bases). V was trimmed by 5 bases and J by 3 bases, leaving 11 bases between them. The CDR3 runs 13 residues. CDR1 and CDR2 (germline): SGHTA, FQGTGA. The CDR3 bases that were read are TGTGCCAGCAGCCCGGGTACAGGCTACGAG. The encoded protein is CASSPGTGYE. The entire CDR3 protein is CASSPGTGYEQYF.

This clone appeared many times. The read halts 3 residues ahead of the CDR3 end, with the missing end drawn from the germline J gene. This sequence joins TRBV5-1 and TRBJ2-2; TRBD2 matches at 8 bases. Losses at the gene ends were 2 bases for V and 4 bases for J; bases not matched to a gene: 4. Germline V gene lookup returns CDR1 SGHRS and CDR2 YFSETQ. This CDR3 comprises 15 residues. CDR3 bases read: TGCGCCAGCAGCTTAGCGGGAGAAAGCACCGGGGAG. It is translated as CASSLAGESTGE. Given in full, the CDR3 is CASSLAGESTGELFF.

Notes on this clone: An end of the junction does not agree with germline; a read error may underlie this. The read is 3 residues too short to cover the CDR3 end, so that end is filled in from the germline J gene. The chain employs TRBV19 and TRBJ2-2; D may be TRBD2 (6 bases). This CDR3 is 14 amino acids long. The germline gives CDR1 LNHDA, CDR2 SQIVND (reference sequence). The sequenced part of the CDR3 DNA is TGTGCCAGTAGTGTGGACGGCGACGTCGGGGGG. It specifies CASSVDGDVGG. The full-length CDR3 reads as CASSVDGDVGGLFF.

Concerning this clone itself: The sequenced fragment ends 3 residues before the CDR3 boundary, so the rest is inferred from the germline J gene. V and J are TRBV2 and TRBJ2-7; TRBD2 is a possible D gene (5 bases). Between the trimmed V and J ends, which lost 7 bases and 5 bases, there was a span of 21 bases. Germline CDR1 and CDR2: SNHLY and FYNNEI. The CDR3 runs 15 residues. The CDR3: CASIYSHGLGDEQYF. CDR3 DNA, as far as it was read: TGTGCCAGCATTTACTCTCACGGCCTCGGGGACGAG.